The next 20 T cell receptor beta chains were all read from a single sample in a study of cytomegalovirus exposure and HLA in healthy donors. This PCR relied on a set of 60 Vbeta primers and 13 Jbeta primers. Here immunoSEQ multiplex PCR was the method, and the copy in TCRdb shows in-frame clones only, minus some. The sample comprises about 200,000 clones, 81% of which are singletons, and roughly 3.6% rests with the top ten. Sequencing was carried out using PBMCs. The receptors stem from a man aged 40-49 years in good health and CMV-seropositive.

The CDR3 DNA is TGCAGCGTTGGGGCAGGTAGCACAGATACGCAGTATTTT. This encodes CSVGAGSTDTQYF. V is TRBV29-1 and J is TRBJ2-3; D gene ambiguous. In germline, CDR1 is SQVTM, CDR2 ANQGSEA. The V and J ends lost 4 bases and 0 bases respectively, with 8 bases between them. This CDR3 has 13 amino acids.

The J gene is TRBJ2-5, the V gene TRBV7-6, with TRBD2 matching over 9 bases. V shed 2 bases and J 4 bases; nucleotides not matched to a gene: 2. The CDR3 length is 14 residues. The germline CDR1 and CDR2 sequences are SGHVS and FNYEAQ. CDR3 sequence: CASSLTLAGETQYF. CDR3 sequence (DNA): TGTGCCAGCAGCTTAACACTAGCGGGAGAGACCCAGTACTTC.

V usage is TRBV7-2 and J usage is TRBJ1-5; D gene ambiguous. The germline gives CDR1 SGHTA, CDR2 FQGNSA. The length of the CDR3 is 14 residues. V dropped 5 bases and J dropped 1 base, with 9 bases sitting between them. The CDR3 sequence is CASSPRVSNQPQHF. Written as DNA, the CDR3 is TGTGCCAGCAGCCCTAGAGTCAGCAATCAGCCCCAGCATTTT.

The chain is built from TRBV2 and TRBJ2-3, with a tentative D call TRBD2 (5 bases). V gave up 1 base and J gave up 6 bases, with 8 bases separating them. CDR3 length: 13 amino acids. In germline, CDR1 is SNHLY, CDR2 FYNNEI. CDR3 nucleotide sequence: TGTGCCAGCAGTGAAGGGCCGGGGGATACGCAGTATTTT. This gives the protein CASSEGPGDTQYF. The full variable domain, rest sourced from reference TRBV2 and TRBJ2-3, is EPEVTQTPSHQVTQMGQEVILRCVPISNHLYFYWYRQILGQKVEFLVSFYNNEISEKSEIFDDQFSVERPDGSNFTLKIRSTKLEDSAMYFCASSEGPGDTQYFGPGTRLTVL.

The V call is TRBV7-9, the J call TRBJ2-1, with 8 bases lining up with TRBD1. The ends lost 5 bases at V and 4 bases at J; junction bases unmatched: 7. The CDR3 spans 15 residues. The germline gives CDR1 SEHNR, CDR2 FQNEAQ (reference sequence). The DNA for the CDR3 is TGTGCCAGCAGCCAGGGGGCCCCCCTATACAATGAGCAGTTCTTC. Protein sequence: CASSQGAPLYNEQFF.

V is TRBV2 and J is TRBJ2-2, with TRBD1 identical over 8 bases. CDR3 size: 12 residues. Looked up from germline, CDR1 is SNHLY and CDR2 is FYNNEI. With 11 bases clipped from V and 2 bases from J, the junction kept 1 base outside the gene matches. The CDR3 spells CAGQGNTGELFF. DNA for the CDR3: TGTGCCGGACAGGGAAACACCGGGGAGCTGTTTTTT.

The genes are TRBV28 and TRBJ2-2, with D tentatively TRBD2 (7 bases). This CDR3 spans 16 amino acids. Trimming stripped 5 bases from V and 4 bases from J, with 17 bases between. The germline gives CDR1 MDHEN, CDR2 SYDVKM. This chain's CDR3 is CASSPPRGGATGELFF. CDR3 coding DNA: TGTGCCAGCAGTCCGCCGAGGGGGGGCGCCACCGGGGAGCTGTTTTTT. Full variable domain (rest looked up from reference TRBV28 and TRBJ2-2): DVKVTQSSRYLVKRTGEKVFLECVQDMDHENMFWYRQDPGLGLRLIYFSYDVKMKEKGDIPEGYSVSREKKERFSLILESASTNQTSMYLCASSPPRGGATGELFFGEGSRLTVL.

V and J are TRBV11-2 and TRBJ2-1; 9 nucleotides line up with TRBD1. Germline CDR1 reads SGHAT; CDR2 reads FQNNGV. The CDR3 is made up of 15 amino acids. Trimming took 2 bases from V and 7 from J; bases not matched to a gene: 6. CDR3 sequence (DNA): TGTGCCAGCAGCTTACGGACAGGGGTAGGAAATGAGCAGTTCTTC. It yields the protein CASSLRTGVGNEQFF.

This chain connects TRBV27 to TRBJ2-2; D call uncertain. Germline-derived CDR1 and CDR2 are MNHEY and SMNVEV (reference sequence). V shed 0 bases and J shed 1 base, with 3 bases lying between them. The CDR3 spans 14 residues. CDR3 loop: CASSLSWNTGELFF. The CDR3 DNA reads as TGTGCCAGCAGTTTATCCTGGAACACCGGGGAGCTGTTTTTT.

The chain links TRBV7-7 to TRBJ2-3, with 9 bases matching TRBD2. The germline V gene has CDR1 SSHAT and CDR2 FNYEAQ (reference sequence). This CDR3 comprises 15 residues. J lost 4 bases, V lost 3 bases, and 5 bases had no gene match. The CDR3 loop reads CASSFRGRDSDTQYF. The CDR3 coding sequence is TGTGCCAGCAGCTTTCGCGGGAGGGACTCAGATACGCAGTATTTT.

J is TRBJ2-7 and V is TRBV27, with 9 bases aligning to TRBD2. The J segment lost 2 bases and the V segment lost 3 bases, leaving 2 bases of the junction unmatched. This CDR3 comprises 14 residues. Germline CDR1 is MNHEY and CDR2 is SMNVEV (reference sequence). The CDR3 nucleotides are TGTGCCAGCAGTTTTGCGGGGGGGACCTACGAGCAGTACTTC. Its translation is CASSFAGGTYEQYF.

The genes are TRBV14 and TRBJ2-3; 10 bases fit TRBD2. Germline trimming cut 4 bases from V and 2 bases from J; bases unmatched to any gene: 6. CDR3 size: 16 residues. Germline CDR1 SGHDN, CDR2 FVKESK. The DNA of the CDR3 is TGTGCCAGCAGCCTCCTAGCGGGGGCCTCCACAGATACGCAGTATTTT. It encodes CASSLLAGASTDTQYF.

The DNA for the CDR3 is TGTGTCAGAAGCTTGGGGTTGGGGCGAACCGGCAATGAGCAGTTCTTC. It codes for CVRSLGLGRTGNEQFF. The chain links TRBV7-5 to TRBJ2-1; the table's D gene call, TRBD1, was not cross checked with the DNA. TRBV7-5 is an annotated pseudogene. The CDR3 has 16 residues.

V and J are TRBV11-2 and TRBJ2-3; TRBD2 aligns across 7 bases. Germline V gives CDR1 SGHAT, CDR2 FQNNGV. Unmatched junction bases numbered 7, after V lost 2 bases and J lost 2 bases. This CDR3 is 16 amino acids long. CDR3 nucleotides: TGTGCCAGCAGCTTATCCGCTAGCGGAATCACAGATACGCAGTATTTT. It encodes CASSLSASGITDTQYF.

The V call is TRBV5-4, the J call TRBJ2-7; D may be TRBD2 (6 bases). V was pared by 7 bases and J by 6 bases, with 17 bases between. The CDR3 covers 13 residues. CDR1 is SGHNT, CDR2 YYREEE, per germline (reference sequence). In DNA, the CDR3 is TGTGCCAGCCAAAAGGGCGGGATATCCGAGCAGTACTTC. It yields the protein CASQKGGISEQYF.

Here the CDR3 reads CASSPGQGEQYF. In nucleotides, the CDR3 is TGTGCCAGCAGCCCAGGACAGGGCGAGCAGTACTTC. The chain uses TRBV9 and TRBJ2-7; 8 nucleotides align to TRBD1. The junction had 3 bases not matched to a gene; V was cut back by 4 bases and J by 6 bases. Germline V gives CDR1 SGDLS, CDR2 YYNGEE. The CDR3 totals 12 residues.

The chain employs TRBV7-3 and TRBJ2-1; 12 bases are a match to TRBD2. Germline V CDR1 and CDR2: SGHTA, FQGTGA. This CDR3 spans 15 amino acids. V lost 2 bases and J lost 8; bases outside the gene matches: 4. The CDR3: CASSLSTSGGHEQFF. The CDR3 DNA is TGTGCCAGCAGCTTATCTACTAGCGGGGGGCATGAGCAGTTCTTC. Using reference TRBV7-3 and TRBJ2-1 for the parts outside the CDR3, the full variable domain is GAGVSQTPSNKVTEKGKYVELRCDPISGHTALYWYRQSLGQGPEFLIYFQGTGAADDSGLPNDRFFAVRPEGSVSTLKIQRTERGDSAVYLCASSLSTSGGHEQFFGPGTRLTVL.

V and J are TRBV5-1 and TRBJ2-7; D possibly corresponds to TRBD2 (5 bases). The V end was cut by 0 bases, the J end by 0 bases, with 13 bases between. CDR1 and CDR2 (germline): SGHRS, YFSETQ. The CDR3 runs 16 residues. The CDR3 nucleotides read TGCGCCAGCAGCTTGGGTGGGCAGGCGGGCTCCTACGAGCAGTACTTC. Residues: CASSLGGQAGSYEQYF.

The chain recombines TRBV30 with TRBJ2-5; 9 bases match TRBD1. The junction had 6 bases not matched to a gene; V was cut back by 2 bases and J by 2 bases. Per the germline V gene, CDR1 is GTSNPN and CDR2 is SVGIG (reference sequence). The length of the CDR3 is 15 residues. CDR3: CAWSPGQGAQETQYF. CDR3 sequence (DNA): TGTGCCTGGAGTCCGGGACAGGGAGCGCAAGAGACCCAGTACTTC.

The genes are TRBV10-1 and TRBJ1-2; the D gene is possibly TRBD1 (6 bases). The CDR3 runs to 14 residues. V lost 0 bases, J lost 6 bases, and 11 bases lay in between. Germline loops: CDR1 WNHNN, CDR2 SYGVQD (reference sequence). CDR3 sequence: CASSESGRGNGYTF. The CDR3 bases are TGCGCCAGCAGTGAGTCCGGCAGGGGAAATGGCTACACCTTC.